One sample yielded the 4 T cell receptor beta chains listed below, sequenced in a study of T cell changes during pregnancy in multiple sclerosis. The assay was immunoSEQ multiplex PCR, and TCRdb's table has in-frame clones only and misses some. The table shows about 79,000 clones, with 80% to 95% occurring only once. The material was peripheral blood, obtained in the second trimester of pregnancy. The receptors derive from a female donor in good health, enrolled as a control in a pregnancy study.

J is TRBJ2-3 and V is TRBV9; a possible D gene is TRBD2 (5 bases). This CDR3 region has 15 residues. V was cut by 3 bases and J by 0 bases, with 11 bases left in between. Germline V lookup: CDR1 SGDLS, CDR2 YYNGEE. In DNA, the CDR3 is TGTGCCAGCAGCGAGCGGTCCTATAGCACAGATACGCAGTATTTT. The encoded protein is CASSERSYSTDTQYF.

The V and J genes are TRBV4-3 and TRBJ1-6; weak D call: TRBD1 (6 bases). Germline V gene sequence: CDR1 LGHNA, CDR2 YSLEER. V dropped 1 base and J dropped 7 bases, with 8 bases sitting between them. The CDR3 is 14 amino acids. The CDR3 loop reads CASSQGDTNSPLHF. The CDR3 region has the DNA TGCGCCAGCAGCCAAGGGGACACAAATTCACCCCTCCACTTT.

As concerns this clone: Other DNA variants within this sample encode the same CDR3. V and J are TRBV4-2 and TRBJ2-3, with 16 bases lining up with TRBD2. The CDR3 has 16 amino acids. V shed 3 bases and J 4 bases; nucleotides not matched to a gene: 1. Germline V CDR1 and CDR2: LGHNA, YNFKEQ. DNA for the CDR3: TGTGCCAGCAGCCAGGGACTAGCGGGGGGGCCAGATACGCAGTATTTT. Protein product: CASSQGLAGGPDTQYF.

The genes are TRBV19 and TRBJ1-5; tentative D call: TRBD1 (6 bases). Per germline, CDR1 LNHDA and CDR2 SQIVND (reference sequence). The V gene lost 7 bases and the J gene lost 0 bases, with 13 bases spanning the gap. The CDR3 is made up of 15 amino acids. The CDR3 reads CASTPGTLSNQPQHF. CDR3 bases: TGTGCCAGTACCCCAGGGACACTTAGCAATCAGCCCCAGCATTTT.